The rows below give T cell receptor beta chains drawn from one sample of a study of OX40 agonist ivuxolimab in advanced cancers. Repertoires were generated with immunoSEQ multiplex PCR, while TCRdb's copy carries only in-frame clones and drops some. The sample lists 35,000 to 40,000 clones, around 82% occurring once. Sequencing used CD4+ or CD8+ T cells sorted from blood, obtained in a trial of the OX40 agonist ivuxolimab. Receptors originate from an adult with an advanced solid tumor such as melanoma, head and neck, liver or kidney cancer. The CDR3 runs from the conserved cysteine through the conserved F or W. D genes are given only for firm matches. Clone size is given for some rows only: seen once, a few or many times, or a class if the clone is expanded.

DNA	CDR3	J	size	D	V
TGCGCCAGCAGTGAGTCTGGTTACGAGCAGTACTTC	CASSESGYEQYF	TRBJ2-7	few	-	TRBV10-1
TGTGCCAGCAGTTTATCAGAGGGGTACGAGCAGTACTTC	CASSLSEGYEQYF	TRBJ2-7	-	-	TRBV27
TGTGCCAGCTGTTGGGCCGGGACAGGCTCCACCGGGGAGCTGTTTTTT	CASCWAGTGSTGELFF	TRBJ2-2	-	TRBD1	TRBV28
TGCAGCGTTGAATCGAGTGCAACTTTCTTT	CSVESSATFF	TRBJ1-1	-	-	TRBV29-1
TGTGCCAGCAGCCCGGACAGGGGGCGTCATGGCTACACCTTC	CASSPDRGRHGYTF	TRBJ1-2	few	TRBD1	TRBV11-1
TGTGCCAGCGACAATTCCCCTTCGGGGATCTACGAGCAGTACTTC	CASDNSPSGIYEQYF	TRBJ2-7	-	-	TRBV21-1
TGTGCCAGCAGCCAGGGTAGGGCTGGCTCCTACAATGAGCAGTTCTTC	CASSQGRAGSYNEQFF	TRBJ2-1	-	-	TRBV7-8
TGTGCCAGCAGTTACGGTCAGGGGGCGAACACTGAAGCTTTCTTT	CASSYGQGANTEAFF	TRBJ1-1	-	TRBD1	TRBV6-5
TGTGCCATCAGTGAAGGCAGGGCAACCTACGAGCAGTACTTC	CAISEGRATYEQYF	TRBJ2-7	once	-	TRBV10-3
TGTGCCAGCAGTTACCCAGGGACCGAGACCCAGTACTTC	CASSYPGTETQYF	TRBJ2-5	-	-	TRBV6-5
TGTGCCAGCAGCTTGGCGGAGACGAACACTGAAGCTTTCTTT	CASSLAETNTEAFF	TRBJ1-1	-	-	TRBV7-9
TGTGCCAGCAGCTTAAGGGGGACGGATATGAACACTGAAGCTTTCTTT	CASSLRGTDMNTEAFF	TRBJ1-1	-	-	TRBV5-6
TGTGCCAGCAGCGAAAGGCGTTTTACGCAGTATTTT	CASSERRFTQYF	TRBJ2-3	few	-	TRBV16